By frequency in the sample, the clone carrying this T cell receptor (beta chain) is medium-sized. The method was immunoSEQ multiplex PCR; TCRdb's version includes in-frame clones alone and lacks a portion of them. The data show thousands of clones, with around 21% seen just once and around 18% held by the top ten. Deletions cut 5 bases from V and 0 bases from J, with 11 bases between. This CDR3 has 15 residues. CDR1 and CDR2 (germline): SGHNT, YENEEA. Specified treatment: randomized to nivolumab then ipilimumab (arm A) or the reverse (arm B). DNA-damaging chemotherapy had not been given to any patient beforehand. The source of the sample is a study of sequential checkpoint blockade in melanoma. Turning to the study itself: Maintenance nivolumab came after either treatment sequence. TCRbeta immunosequencing was performed on DNA from fewer than 95 pretreatment melanoma tumor samples. Matched biopsies came pretreatment and at week 13 for approximately 20 patients.

The receptor's source is a human donor with melanoma. Sequenced here: tumor tissue (inferred from file names), sampled from a patient given nivolumab and ipilimumab in sequence. The chain carries TRBV11-3 and TRBJ1-3; D gene ambiguous. CDR3 region: CASSLGPSSGNTIYF. The DNA of the CDR3 is TGTGCCAGCAGCCTTGGACCTAGCTCTGGAAACACCATATATTTT.